The text below deals with one T cell receptor (beta chain). The target antigen is unknown. The PCR used 60 Vbeta and 13 Jbeta primers. TCRdb keeps only in-frame clones here, not all; method: immunoSEQ multiplex PCR. The sample lists approximately 90,000 clones, less than 8% seen once, with 2% to 2.5% in the top ten. Germline V lookup: CDR1 MNHNS, CDR2 SASEGT. The CDR3 runs 16 residues. V lost 2 bases, J lost 3 bases, and 13 bases lay in between. This sample is drawn from a study of cytomegalovirus exposure and HLA in healthy donors. Study-level points and caveats: Researchers catalogued roughly 150 TCR beta chains as cytomegalovirus-associated. As a later analysis showed, several of the most significant clusters appeared to be linked to common viral pathogens. Per a prior analysis, the majority of TCR beta V segments were productive roughly 87% or roughly 30% of the time.

The TCR comes from a man aged 45 to 65 in good health and CMV-seronegative. The chain employs TRBV6-1 and TRBJ1-4; the D gene is possibly TRBD1 (6 bases). Sequencing used PBMCs. The CDR3 DNA reads as TGTGCCAGCAGTGAATATGGGGGCCTCGCTAATGAAAAACTGTTTTTT. Protein sequence: CASSEYGGLANEKLFF.